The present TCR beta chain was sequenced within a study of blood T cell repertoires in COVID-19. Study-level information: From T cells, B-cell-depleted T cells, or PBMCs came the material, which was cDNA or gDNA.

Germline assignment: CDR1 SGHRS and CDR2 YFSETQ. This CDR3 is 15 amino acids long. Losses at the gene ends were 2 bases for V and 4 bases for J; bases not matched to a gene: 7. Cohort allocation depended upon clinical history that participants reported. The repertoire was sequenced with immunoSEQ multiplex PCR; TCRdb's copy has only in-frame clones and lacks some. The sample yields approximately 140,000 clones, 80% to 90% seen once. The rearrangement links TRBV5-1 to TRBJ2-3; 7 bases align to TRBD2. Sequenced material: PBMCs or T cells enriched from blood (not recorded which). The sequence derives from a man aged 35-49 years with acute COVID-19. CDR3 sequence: CASSLSGKFADTQYF. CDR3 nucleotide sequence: TGCGCCAGCAGCTTAAGCGGGAAATTCGCAGATACGCAGTATTTT.